The 10 T cell receptor beta chains below were found in one sample sequenced in a study of monozygotic twins with inflammatory bowel disease. Reanalyzing the 5' RACE reads, TCRdb keeps one entry per CDR3 protein, without DNA. There are approximately 390,000 distinct CDR3 sequences in the sample, with less than 2.5% held by the top ten. Sequences were obtained from blood. Source of these receptors: a human donor with ulcerative colitis or Crohn's disease, or a healthy co-twin of an affected twin (not recorded which).

J is TRBJ2-1 and V is TRBV19. CDR3 length: 14 residues. Germline assignment: CDR1 LNHDA and CDR2 SQIVND (reference sequence). CDR3 sequence: CASRGSSRYNEQFF.

This chain links TRBV11-1 with TRBJ2-5; the D call from TCRdb, TRBD2, cannot be confirmed without DNA. Looked up from germline, CDR1 is SGHAT and CDR2 is FQDESV (reference sequence). There are 18 residues in the CDR3. CDR3: CASSYDYWTSGVQETQYF.

The chain carries TRBV20-1 and TRBJ1-3; TCRdb names TRBD1, which stays unverified in the absence of DNA. In germline, CDR1 is DFQATT, CDR2 SNEGSKA (reference sequence). The CDR3 runs to 14 residues. CDR3 sequence: CSAAQGASGNTIYF.

The chain is built from TRBV2 and TRBJ2-5; TCRdb indicates TRBD1, and absent DNA this call remains unverified. The CDR3 is made up of 14 amino acids. Germline V gene data show CDR1 as SNHLY and CDR2 as FYNNEI. This chain's CDR3 is CASSGVPSGGTQYF.

This chain connects TRBV5-1 to TRBJ2-1; lacking DNA, the TRBD1 call made by TCRdb goes unchecked. The germline gives CDR1 SGHRS, CDR2 YFSETQ. The CDR3 contains 17 residues. The CDR3 reads CASSFPFAGANYNEQFF.

The chain combines TRBV5-4 with TRBJ1-1; TCRdb returns TRBD1, unconfirmable since there is no DNA. Germline lookup yields CDR1 SGHNT and CDR2 YYREEE (reference sequence). The CDR3 runs 14 residues. The CDR3 reads CASSLKQGPVEAFF. The full variable domain, in which reference TRBV5-4 and TRBJ1-1 provide the parts outside the CDR3, is ETGVTQSPTHLIKTRGQQVTLRCSSQSGHNTVSWYQQALGQGPQFIFQYYREEENGRGNFPPRFSGLQFPNYSSELNVNALELDDSALYLCASSLKQGPVEAFFGQGTRLTVV.

This chain connects TRBV7-9 to TRBJ1-4. Germline V lookup: CDR1 SEHNR, CDR2 FQNEAQ (reference sequence). The CDR3 length is 14 residues. CDR3 sequence: CASSLIGINEKLFF.

The V and J genes are TRBV4-2 and TRBJ2-7; TCRdb selects TRBD1, and the lack of DNA leaves this call unchecked. Per germline, CDR1 LGHNA and CDR2 YNFKEQ. This CDR3 has 15 amino acids. The CDR3 spells CASSRGLGGANEQYF.

The chain combines TRBV7-2 with TRBJ2-7. Germline assignment: CDR1 SGHTA and CDR2 FQGNSA. CDR3 size: 13 residues. The CDR3 region is CASSLRGSTTSYF.

V gene TRBV7-3 combines with J gene TRBJ1-1; without DNA, the TCRdb call of TRBD1 cannot be checked. Germline CDR1 is SGHTA and CDR2 is FQGTGA. The CDR3 sequence is 14 residues long. The CDR3 is CASSIGSGDTEAFF.